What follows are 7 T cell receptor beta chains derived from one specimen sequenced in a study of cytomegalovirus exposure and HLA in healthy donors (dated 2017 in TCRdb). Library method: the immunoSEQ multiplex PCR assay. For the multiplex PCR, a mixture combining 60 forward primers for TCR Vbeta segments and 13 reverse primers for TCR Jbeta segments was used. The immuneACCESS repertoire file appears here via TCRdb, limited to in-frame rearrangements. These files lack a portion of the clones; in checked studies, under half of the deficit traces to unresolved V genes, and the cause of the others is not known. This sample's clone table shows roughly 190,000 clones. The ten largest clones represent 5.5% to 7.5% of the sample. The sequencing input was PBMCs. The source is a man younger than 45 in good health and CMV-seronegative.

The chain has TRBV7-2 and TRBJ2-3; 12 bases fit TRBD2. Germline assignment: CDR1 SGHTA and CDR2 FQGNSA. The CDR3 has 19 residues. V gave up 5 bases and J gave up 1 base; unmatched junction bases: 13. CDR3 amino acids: CASSQTGLAGGRGTDTQYF. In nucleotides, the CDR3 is TGTGCCAGCAGCCAGACAGGGCTAGCGGGGGGGCGGGGCACAGATACGCAGTATTTT.

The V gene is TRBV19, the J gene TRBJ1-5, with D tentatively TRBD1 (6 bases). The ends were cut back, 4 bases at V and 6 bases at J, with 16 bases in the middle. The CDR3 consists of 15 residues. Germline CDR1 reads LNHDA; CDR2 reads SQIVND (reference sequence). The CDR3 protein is CASSKDTGSLQPQHF. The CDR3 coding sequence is TGTGCCAGTAGTAAGGATACAGGGTCCCTTCAGCCCCAGCATTTT.

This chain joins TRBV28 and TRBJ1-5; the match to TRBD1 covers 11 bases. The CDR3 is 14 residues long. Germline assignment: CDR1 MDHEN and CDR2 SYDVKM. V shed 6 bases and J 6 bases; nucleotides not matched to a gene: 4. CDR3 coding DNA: TGTGCCAGCAGCGGGACAGGGGGAGGTCAGCCCCAGCATTTT. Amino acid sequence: CASSGTGGGQPQHF.

The CDR3: CAWSTGNSNQPQHF. CDR3 in DNA: TGTGCCTGGAGTACAGGAAATAGCAATCAGCCCCAGCATTTT. This chain uses TRBV30 with TRBJ1-5, with D possibly TRBD1 on 5 matching bases. From germline, CDR1 is GTSNPN and CDR2 SVGIG (reference sequence). The V end lost 2 bases, the J end lost 0 bases, and 8 bases lay between the germline ends. The CDR3 has 14 amino acids.

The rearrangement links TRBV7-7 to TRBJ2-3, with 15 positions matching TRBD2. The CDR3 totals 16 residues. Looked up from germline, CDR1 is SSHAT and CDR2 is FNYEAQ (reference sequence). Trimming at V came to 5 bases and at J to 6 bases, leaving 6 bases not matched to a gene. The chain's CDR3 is CASSPGLAGGIDTQYF. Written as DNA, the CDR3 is TGTGCCAGCAGCCCTGGACTAGCGGGAGGGATTGATACGCAGTATTTT. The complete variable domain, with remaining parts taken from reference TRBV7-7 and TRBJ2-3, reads GAGVSQSPRYKVTKRGQDVTLRCDPISSHATLYWYQQALGQGPEFLTYFNYEAQPDKSGLPSDRFSAERPEGSISTLTIQRTEQRDSAMYRCASSPGLAGGIDTQYFGPGTRLTVL.

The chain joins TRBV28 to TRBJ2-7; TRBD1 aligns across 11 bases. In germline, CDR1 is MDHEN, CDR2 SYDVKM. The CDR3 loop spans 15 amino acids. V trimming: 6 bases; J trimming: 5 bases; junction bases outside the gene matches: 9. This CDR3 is CASRESWTGGDEQYF. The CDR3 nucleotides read TGTGCCAGCAGGGAAAGCTGGACAGGGGGCGACGAGCAGTACTTC.

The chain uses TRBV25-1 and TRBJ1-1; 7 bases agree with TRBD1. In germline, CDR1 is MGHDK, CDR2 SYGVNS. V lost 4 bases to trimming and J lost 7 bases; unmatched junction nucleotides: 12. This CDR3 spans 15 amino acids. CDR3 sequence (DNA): TGTGCCAGCAGTGGGCTCACCGGGACAGACGTTGAAGCTTTCTTT. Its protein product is CASSGLTGTDVEAFF.